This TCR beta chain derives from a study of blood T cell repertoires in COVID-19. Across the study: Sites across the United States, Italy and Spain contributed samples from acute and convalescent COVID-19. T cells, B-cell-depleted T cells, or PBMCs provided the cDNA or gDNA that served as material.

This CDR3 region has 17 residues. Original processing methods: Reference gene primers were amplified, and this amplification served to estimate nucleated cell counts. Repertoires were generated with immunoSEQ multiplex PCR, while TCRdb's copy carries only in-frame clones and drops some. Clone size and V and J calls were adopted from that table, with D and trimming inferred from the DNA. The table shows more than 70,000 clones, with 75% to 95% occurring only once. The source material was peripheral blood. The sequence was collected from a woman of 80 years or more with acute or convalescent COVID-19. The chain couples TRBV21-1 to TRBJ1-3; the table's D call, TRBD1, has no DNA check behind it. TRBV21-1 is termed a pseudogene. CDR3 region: CASSKDWTSSSGNTIYF. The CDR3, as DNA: TGTGCCAGCAGCAAAGACTGGACATCCAGCTCTGGAAACACCATATATTTT.